A selection of T cell receptor beta chains follows, all from one sample in a study of T cell repertoires in aging, cancer and after chemotherapy. TCRdb reprocessed the multiplex PCR reads with MiXCR, giving one entry per CDR3 protein. Found here are about 1,800 distinct CDR3 sequences, roughly 22% of them singletons; the top ten hold about 60%. Sequencing input: blood. The receptors derive from a human donor with a blood cancer. CDR3s include the opening cysteine and the closing phenylalanine or tryptophan.

j_call v_call cdr3_aa
TRBJ2-1 TRBV10-2 CASSPEREEREQFF
TRBJ2-6 TRBV18 CASSPPGRGYSSGANVLTF
TRBJ1-3 TRBV30 CALARTGNTIYF
TRBJ2-3 TRBV10-1 CASRPSGTDTQYF
TRBJ2-1 TRBV10-1 CARNISDYNEQFF
TRBJ1-5 TRBV5-6 CASSTTGGQSNQPQHF
TRBJ1-1 TRBV19 CASRQTQGRAFF
TRBJ1-1 TRBV6-6 CASSNREAFF
TRBJ1-2 TRBV12-3/TRBV12-4 CASSPGSLNYGYTF
TRBJ2-1 TRBV7-2 CASSAQGANNEQFF
TRBJ1-5 TRBV12-3/TRBV12-4 CASSLSTDQPQHF
TRBJ2-7 TRBV5-5 CASSLGGPYEQYF
TRBJ2-1 TRBV6-5 CASSGLGGDEQFF
TRBJ1-1 TRBV20-1 CSARVGASRRTEAFF
TRBJ2-1 TRBV6-5 CASSYPYGGSGNEQFF
TRBJ2-2 TRBV19 CASSIGEGTAGELFF
TRBJ1-5 TRBV20-1 CSALGGQDVGNQPQHF
TRBJ1-1 TRBV18 CASSPGDRGMNTEAFF
TRBJ1-5 TRBV30 CAWSPLGTGNQPQHF
TRBJ2-1 TRBV29-1 CSVEATGRSSYNEQFF
TRBJ1-6 TRBV7-9 CASRTQGDNSPLHF
TRBJ2-5 TRBV12-3/TRBV12-4 CASSPLSRRETQYF
TRBJ2-3 TRBV19 CASSRGAADTQYF
TRBJ2-5 TRBV7-6 CASSPQGNWQETQYF
TRBJ1-2 TRBV6-5 CASSKGRLYGYTF
TRBJ1-6 TRBV27 CASRFSGRGASPLHF
TRBJ2-1 TRBV20-1 CSAPVGGISRNEQFF
TRBJ2-2 TRBV29-1 CSVGGTGYNTGELFF
TRBJ2-7 TRBV5-1 CASSLNREAYEQYF
TRBJ2-3 TRBV4-1 CASSQASGSTDTQYF
TRBJ2-7 TRBV6-1 CASKDRLFSSGSTSGEQYF
TRBJ2-3 TRBV20-1 CSPWTSSSDTQYF
TRBJ2-2 TRBV10-1 CASSESPSGRYGELFF
TRBJ1-3 TRBV24-1 CATSTGRGLENTIYF
TRBJ2-1 TRBV19 CASSIGILEHNEQFF
TRBJ1-4 TRBV27 CASSSVGARDEKLFF
TRBJ2-3 TRBV5-1 CAYSPHTDTQYF
TRBJ2-7 TRBV6-5 CASSPGTGGNEQYF